This T cell receptor beta chain was captured in a study of technical replicates of blood from a handful of donors. This CDR3 contains 14 residues. Germline V gene data show CDR1 as SGHNT and CDR2 as YYREEE (reference sequence). With V trimmed by 5 bases and J by 4 bases, 9 bases remained unmatched. Profiling relied on immunoSEQ multiplex PCR, and the TCRdb table lists in-frame clones only, not all of them. The data contain some 80,000 clones, 96% of them singletons. The chain uses TRBV5-4 and TRBJ2-7, with TRBD2 matching 7 bases. The receptor comes from a human donor in good health. Sequences were obtained from T cells isolated from PBMCs. DNA of the CDR3: TGTGCCAGCAGTTCAGTGGGACTACTTTACGAGCAGTACTTC. It encodes CASSSVGLLYEQYF.